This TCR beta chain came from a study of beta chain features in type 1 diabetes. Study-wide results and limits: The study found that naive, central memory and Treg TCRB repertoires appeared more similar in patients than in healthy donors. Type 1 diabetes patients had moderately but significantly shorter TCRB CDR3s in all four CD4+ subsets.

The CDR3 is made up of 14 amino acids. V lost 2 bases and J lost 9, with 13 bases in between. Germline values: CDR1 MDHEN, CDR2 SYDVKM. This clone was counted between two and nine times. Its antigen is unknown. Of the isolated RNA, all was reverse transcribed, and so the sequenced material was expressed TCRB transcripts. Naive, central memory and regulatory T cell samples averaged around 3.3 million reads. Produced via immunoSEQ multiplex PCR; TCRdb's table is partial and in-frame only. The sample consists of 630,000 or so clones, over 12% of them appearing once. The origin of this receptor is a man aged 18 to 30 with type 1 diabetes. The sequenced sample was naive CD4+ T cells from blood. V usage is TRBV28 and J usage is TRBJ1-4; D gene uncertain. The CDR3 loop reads CASSLVGYAKKLFF. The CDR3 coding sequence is TGTGCCAGCAGTTTAGTGGGGTATGCGAAAAAACTGTTTTTT.